This is a list of T cell receptor beta chains from one sample in a study of identical twins. Each CDR3 protein is one row after TCRdb ran MiXCR on the 5' RACE reads. In the table there are just under 650,000 distinct CDR3 sequences, around 7.4% of which are singletons. Another study also made use of these data, one on yellow fever vaccine responses in identical twins.

Sample: PBMCs. The receptors were gathered from a woman aged 18-29 years in good health. The CDR3 runs from the conserved cysteine through the conserved F or W. The order of the fields is V gene, J gene, clone size, D gene, CDR3 DNA, CDR3 protein. The D gene is left open where the match is weak. Size tells how often a clone was seen (once, few, many) or the class of an expanded clone, and some rows leave it out.

TRBV3-1	TRBJ2-5	few	TRBD2	TGTGCCAGCAGCCAAGGCTTACTAGCGGGAGAGGTCGAGACCCAGTACTTC	CASSQGLLAGEVETQYF
TRBV10-2	TRBJ2-5	-	-	TGCGCCAGCAGCCATTCCGCGGGGAGTGGAGAGACCCAGTACTTC	CASSHSAGSGETQYF
TRBV7-2	TRBJ1-1	-	-	TGTGCCAGCAGCTTACGATTTAGGGTGAACACTGAAGCTTTCTTT	CASSLRFRVNTEAFF
TRBV24-1	TRBJ2-3	few	-	TGTGCCACCAGTGATTTTCGAGGTGCGCCAGATACGCAGTATTTT	CATSDFRGAPDTQYF
TRBV5-6	TRBJ2-7	many	TRBD2	TGTGCCAGCAGCTTGGCCGGGAGGGCCAAAGAGCAGTACTTC	CASSLAGRAKEQYF
TRBV5-1	TRBJ1-4	many	-	TGCGCCAGCAGCCCCTCAACTCGGGCTAATGAAAAACTGTTTTTT	CASSPSTRANEKLFF
TRBV10-3	TRBJ2-2	few	TRBD2	TGTGCCATCAGCCGCCTGCGACTAGCGGATCAGAGCGGGGAGCTGTTTTTT	CAISRLRLADQSGELFF
TRBV11-3	TRBJ2-1	many	-	TGTGCCAGCAGCTCTCCTTGGACTGTTTCGCGGGAGCAGTTCTTC	CASSSPWTVSREQFF
TRBV7-9	TRBJ2-5	-	-	TGTGCCAGCAGCTTAGCGCCGGGGATTCAAGAGACCCAGTACTTC	CASSLAPGIQETQYF
TRBV12-3/TRBV12-4	TRBJ2-3	-	-	TGTGCCAGCAGTTTCTCGCAGGGCGGGCCTTCCCCCACAGATACGCAGTATTTT	CASSFSQGGPSPTDTQYF
TRBV12-3/TRBV12-4	TRBJ1-3	many	-	TGTGCCAGCAGTTCCGGTCTTGGAAACACCATATATTTT	CASSSGLGNTIYF
TRBV20-1	TRBJ1-2	few	TRBD1	TGCAGTGCGCCAGGGGGATATAACTATGGCTACACCTTC	CSAPGGYNYGYTF
TRBV7-2	TRBJ1-1	many	-	TGTGCCAGCAGCCCTACGGGGGAGACTGAAGCTTTCTTT	CASSPTGETEAFF
TRBV10-3	TRBJ1-1	few	TRBD1	TGTGCCATCAGTGGCGGACAGGGGGCGTTGATAGGCACTGAAGCTTTCTTT	CAISGGQGALIGTEAFF
TRBV20-1	TRBJ2-1	-	TRBD2	TGCAGTGCTAGCGGGACTAGCGGGGGAACCTACAATGAGCAGTTCTTC	CSASGTSGGTYNEQFF
TRBV6-6	TRBJ1-1	-	-	TGTGCCAGCAGCGACGGGGTAGCTGAAGCTTTCTTT	CASSDGVAEAFF
TRBV12-3/TRBV12-4	TRBJ2-1	-	TRBD1	TGTGCCAGCAGCCCCTTGGAACGGGACAGGGCCTACAATGAGCAGTTCTTC	CASSPLERDRAYNEQFF
TRBV7-2	TRBJ2-3	-	-	TGTGCCAGCAGCTCCCGTAGCGGAGATACGCAGTATTTT	CASSSRSGDTQYF
TRBV29-1	TRBJ1-5	many	-	TGCAGCGTTGAAGCCGCCTTTGGACAGCCCCAGCATTTT	CSVEAAFGQPQHF
TRBV7-9	TRBJ1-2	few	-	TGTGCCAGCAGCTCCCGGAGGGGGGGGTCCTATGGCTACACCTTC	CASSSRRGGSYGYTF
TRBV6-5	TRBJ1-4	-	-	TGTGCCAGCAGTTACTCGAGAGAGTTTAATGAAAAACTGTTTTTT	CASSYSREFNEKLFF
TRBV5-1	TRBJ2-3	many	TRBD2	TGTGCCAGCAGCTTAGCGGGGGCAGATACGCAGTATTTT	CASSLAGADTQYF
TRBV9	TRBJ2-7	-	TRBD2	TGTGCCAGCAGCGTAGGCCTAGCGGGACAGGAGCAGTACTTC	CASSVGLAGQEQYF
TRBV12-3/TRBV12-4	TRBJ2-7	-	TRBD2	TGTGCCAGCAGTTTCCAACTAGCGGGAGTCGAGCAGTACTTC	CASSFQLAGVEQYF
TRBV27	TRBJ2-3	few	TRBD2	TGTGCCAGCAGTTTAAAAAGACTAGCGGACACAGATACGCAGTATTTT	CASSLKRLADTDTQYF
TRBV10-2	TRBJ2-2	few	-	TGCGCCAGCATTTCAGTAGGGGAGCTGTTTTTT	CASISVGELFF
TRBV29-1	TRBJ2-1	many	TRBD1	TGCAGCGTTGGGGCAGGGGGCGAGGTTGAGCAGTTCTTC	CSVGAGGEVEQFF
TRBV2	TRBJ2-1	many	-	TGTGCCAGCAGTGTTACTCTTGTCAATGAGCAGTTCTTC	CASSVTLVNEQFF
TRBV20-1	TRBJ2-2	few	-	TGCAGTGCTGGGTGGGGGGACGGGGAGCTGTTTTTT	CSAGWGDGELFF
TRBV5-1	TRBJ2-1	-	TRBD1	TGCGCCAGCAGCGCGAGACAGGGTGGGAATGAGCAGTTCTTC	CASSARQGGNEQFF
TRBV18	TRBJ2-5	few	-	TGTGCCAGCTCACCACCCGGATCTTCGGGGGCCCAAGAGACCCAGTACTTC	CASSPPGSSGAQETQYF
TRBV20-1	TRBJ2-3	few	-	TGCAGTGCTAGCGGGGGAGGTTATGGCACAGATACGCAGTATTTT	CSASGGGYGTDTQYF
TRBV5-2	TRBJ2-7	-	-	TGTGCCAGCAGCTTGTATCAAGTGCGGGAGCAGTACTTC	CASSLYQVREQYF
TRBV5-5	TRBJ1-5	-	-	TGTGCCAGCAGCCTGTGGGCACCGGACAATCAGCCCCAGCATTTT	CASSLWAPDNQPQHF
TRBV12-3/TRBV12-4	TRBJ1-5	-	-	TGTGCCAGCAGTTTACTCGCCAGGGCCGGCAATCAGCCCCAGCATTTT	CASSLLARAGNQPQHF
TRBV14	TRBJ2-2	-	-	TGTGCCAGCAGCCAAGTGGGGCGTAGAACCGGGGAGCTGTTTTTT	CASSQVGRRTGELFF
TRBV5-1	TRBJ2-3	many	-	TGCGCCAGCAGCTTCTCGAAGGGCACAGATACGCAGTATTTT	CASSFSKGTDTQYF
TRBV3-1	TRBJ1-1	many	TRBD1	TGTGCCAGCAGCCCCGACAGGGGCACTGAAGCTCTCTTT	CASSPDRGTEALF
TRBV4-1	TRBJ2-2	-	TRBD2	TGCGCCAGCAGCCAGGGGTGGAGTAGCGGGGGGTTCACCGGGGAGCTGTTTTTT	CASSQGWSSGGFTGELFF